This T cell receptor (beta chain) was sequenced during a study of T cell repertoires in cytomegalovirus infection. Study in general: It was recently identified HLA-C-restricted and well-studied HLA-B-restricted CMV epitopes that the study used.

TCRdb used MiXCR to reprocess the reads, holding one entry per CDR3 protein. There are 450,000 to 600,000 distinct CDR3 sequences in the sample; approximately 46% occur only once, and around 44% lies in the top ten. This clonotype was seen a handful of times. What it binds is unknown. The TCR was taken from a human donor in good health (CMV status not recorded). Some clones in this sample may be carry-over from other donors' samples. Sequenced material: cultured PBMCs, taken from culture after CMV antigen stimulation.

CDR3: CASSSPGQASYEQYF. For the CDR3, the DNA is TGTGCCAGCAGCTCGCCGGGACAGGCGAGCTACGAGCAGTACTTC. The gene calls are TRBV7-8 and TRBJ2-7; 8 nucleotides match TRBD1. V was pared by 4 bases and J by 3 bases, with 8 bases of the junction left unmatched. Germline CDR1 SGHVS, CDR2 FQNEAQ. The CDR3 is 15 residues long.